The 13 T cell receptor beta chains presented below share a single source sample, sequenced in a study of blood T cells in healthy people across ages. Then a second PCR, running roughly 7 to 11 cycles, was carried out with a sample-barcoded 5' primer and a J-beta primer mix. TCRdb re-derived calls from the 5' RACE reads in MiXCR, one entry per CDR3 protein. The sample records about 830,000 distinct CDR3 sequences, about 59% being singletons. The sequenced sample was blood. These receptors were collected from a man in his thirties or forties in good health.

The sample holds a few counts of this clonotype. The rearrangement uses TRBV29-1 and TRBJ1-6; TRBD1 matches 10 bases. J gave up 7 bases and V 6 bases, and 3 bases lay outside the gene matches. This CDR3 spans 13 amino acids. Germline values: CDR1 SQVTM, CDR2 ANQGSEA. Written as DNA, the CDR3 is TGCAGCGTGGGGGGACAGGGGAATTCACCCCTCCACTTT. Its translation: CSVGGQGNSPLHF.

The V gene is TRBV9, the J gene TRBJ1-6, with 7 bases lining up with TRBD1. This CDR3 contains 15 residues. V shed 4 bases, J shed 9 bases, and the junction held 10 bases outside the gene matches. CDR1 SGDLS and CDR2 YYNGEE come from the germline V gene. CDR3 sequence (DNA): TGTGCCAGCAGCCCAGGGGGTTCCTTCGGTTCACCCCTCCACTTT. It is translated as CASSPGGSFGSPLHF. Full variable domain (remainder filled in from reference TRBV9 and TRBJ1-6): DSGVTQTPKHLITATGQRVTLRCSPRSGDLSVYWYQQSLDQGLQFLIQYYNGEERAKGNILERFSAQQFPDLHSELNLSSLELGDSALYFCASSPGGSFGSPLHFGNGTRLTVT.

The chain is built from TRBV29-1 and TRBJ2-1; 7 positions match TRBD1. V gave up 4 bases and J gave up 2 bases; unmatched junction bases: 14. Germline CDR1 reads SQVTM; CDR2 reads ANQGSEA. The CDR3 sequence is 17 residues long. CDR3 nucleotides: TGCAGCGTTGGCCCCCCTGCACAGGGGAAAGCCTACAATGAGCAGTTCTTC. It is translated as CSVGPPAQGKAYNEQFF.

The chain couples TRBV10-3 to TRBJ2-4, with unresolved D. The CDR3 is 15 amino acids. The V end lost 3 bases, the J end lost 0 bases, and 9 bases lay between the germline ends. The germline V gene has CDR1 ENHRY and CDR2 SYGVKD. As DNA, the CDR3 is TGTGCCATCAGTGACGAGGTCTTAGCCAAAAACATTCAGTACTTC. Translation: CAISDEVLAKNIQYF.

The V call is TRBV13, the J call TRBJ1-2; possible D gene TRBD1, 6 bases. The CDR3 runs to 14 residues. Per germline, CDR1 PRHDT and CDR2 FYEKMQ (reference sequence). The V and J ends lost 5 bases and 7 bases respectively, with 17 bases between them. The CDR3 reads CASSPDKGGGGYTF. The CDR3 DNA follows: TGTGCCAGCAGCCCCGACAAGGGGGGTGGTGGCTACACCTTC.

This clonotype turned up a few times. The chain links TRBV29-1 to TRBJ2-1, with 11 bases matching TRBD2. Germline CDR1 is SQVTM and CDR2 is ANQGSEA. This CDR3 has 14 amino acids. Unmatched junction bases numbered 8, after V lost 6 bases and J lost 7 bases. CDR3 amino acids: CSVATSGGWNEQFF. Written as DNA, the CDR3 is TGCAGCGTCGCTACTAGCGGGGGTTGGAATGAGCAGTTCTTC.

The chain joins TRBV7-9 to TRBJ1-4; no definite D call. Per the germline V gene, CDR1 is SEHNR and CDR2 is FQNEAQ (reference sequence). The CDR3 has 13 amino acids. The germline V and J ends were trimmed by 5 bases and 11 bases, with 15 bases remaining between them. The CDR3 nucleotides read TGTGCCAGCAGCACTAGTGGCGGCCACAAACTGTTTTTT. Translation gives CASSTSGGHKLFF.

The chain is built from TRBV27 and TRBJ2-7, with 8 bases matching TRBD2. This CDR3 comprises 15 residues. Unmatched junction bases numbered 5, after V lost 2 bases and J lost 2 bases. The V gene's germline CDR1 is MNHEY and CDR2 SMNVEV (reference sequence). The CDR3 reads CASSLTGGATYEQYF. The CDR3 nucleotides read TGTGCCAGCAGTTTAACGGGGGGGGCTACCTACGAGCAGTACTTC.

The chain has TRBV7-2 and TRBJ2-7; 8 nucleotides align to TRBD2. V shed 2 bases and J 6 bases; nucleotides not matched to a gene: 6. This CDR3 comprises 14 residues. In germline, CDR1 is SGHTA, CDR2 FQGNSA. CDR3 loop: CASSLSGSVGEQYF. The CDR3, as DNA: TGTGCCAGCAGCTTAAGCGGGAGTGTCGGCGAGCAGTACTTC.

The J gene is TRBJ1-5, the V gene TRBV14; a weak D match, TRBD1 (5 bases). The germline V gene encodes CDR1 SGHDN and CDR2 FVKESK. The CDR3 extends over 14 amino acids. With 2 bases removed from V and 3 bases from J, the gap between germline ends came to 8 bases. CDR3 bases: TGTGCCAGCAGCCAACAGGGTTACAATCAGCCCCAGCATTTT. Translated: CASSQQGYNQPQHF. The variable domain in full, completed from reference TRBV14 and TRBJ1-5, reads EAGVTQFPSHSVIEKGQTVTLRCDPISGHDNLYWYRRVMGKEIKFLLHFVKESKQDESGMPNNRFLAERTGGTYSTLKVQPAELEDSGVYFCASSQQGYNQPQHFGDGTRLSIL.

The V and J genes are TRBV30 and TRBJ1-2; 10 bases are a match to TRBD1. Unmatched junction bases numbered 7, after V lost 5 bases and J lost 4 bases. Germline values: CDR1 GTSNPN, CDR2 SVGIG (reference sequence). The CDR3 consists of 14 residues. The CDR3 loop reads CAWGGQGTIYGYTF. CDR3 nucleotides: TGTGCCTGGGGGGGACAGGGGACGATCTATGGCTACACCTTC. Together with reference TRBV30 and TRBJ1-2, the CDR3 gives the full variable domain: SQTIHQWPATLVQPVGSPLSLECTVEGTSNPNLYWYRQAAGRGLQLLFYSVGIGQISSEVPQNLSASRPQDRQFILSSKKLLLSDSGFYLCAWGGQGTIYGYTFGSGTRLTVV.

The CDR3 loop reads CASSPHIGGGGLDEQYF. In DNA form, the CDR3 reads TGTGCCAGCAGCCCCCATATAGGAGGGGGGGGGCTGGATGAGCAGTACTTC. The rearrangement uses TRBV9 and TRBJ2-5; weak D call: TRBD2 (7 bases). Trimming stripped 4 bases from V and 11 bases from J, with 30 bases between. In germline, CDR1 is SGDLS, CDR2 YYNGEE. The length of the CDR3 is 17 residues.

The rearrangement joins TRBV2 to TRBJ2-2, with no clear D. Trimming removed 0 bases from V and 3 bases from J, with 11 bases in between. The germline CDR1 and CDR2 sequences are SNHLY and FYNNEI. The CDR3 is made up of 16 amino acids. CDR3 region: CASSEALRRYTGELFF. The CDR3 coding sequence is TGTGCCAGCAGTGAAGCGCTTCGCAGATACACCGGGGAGCTGTTTTTT.